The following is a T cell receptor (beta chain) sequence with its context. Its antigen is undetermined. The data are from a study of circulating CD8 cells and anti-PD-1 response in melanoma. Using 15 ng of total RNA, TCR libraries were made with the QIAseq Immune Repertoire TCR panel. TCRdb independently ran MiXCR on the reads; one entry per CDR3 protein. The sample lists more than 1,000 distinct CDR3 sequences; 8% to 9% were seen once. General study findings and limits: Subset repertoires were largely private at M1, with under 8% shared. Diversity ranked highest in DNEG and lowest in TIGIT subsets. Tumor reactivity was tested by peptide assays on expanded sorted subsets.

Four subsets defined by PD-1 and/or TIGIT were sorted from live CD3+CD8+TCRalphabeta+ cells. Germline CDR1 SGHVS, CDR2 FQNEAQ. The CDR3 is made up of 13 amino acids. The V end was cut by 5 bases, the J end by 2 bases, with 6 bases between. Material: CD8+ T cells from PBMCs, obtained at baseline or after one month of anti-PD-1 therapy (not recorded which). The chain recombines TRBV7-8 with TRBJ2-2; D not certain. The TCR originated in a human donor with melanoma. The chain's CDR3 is CASSPLNTGELFF. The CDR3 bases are TGTGCCAGCAGCCCGCTAAACACCGGGGAGCTGTTTTTT.